A selection of T cell receptor beta chains follows, all from one sample in a study of Graves' ophthalmopathy and Graves' hyperthyroidism. TCRdb re-derived calls from the multiplex PCR reads in MiXCR, one entry per CDR3 protein. The sample carries about 740,000 distinct CDR3 sequences, 40% recorded once. The material sequenced was peripheral blood. The receptor source for this set is an adult man with Graves' ophthalmopathy. Each CDR3 is given with its conserved first and last residue. The order of the fields is D gene, CDR3 length, V gene, clone size, J gene, CDR3 DNA, CDR3 protein. The D gene is left open where the match is weak. Not all rows give a size; the values are once, few, many and, for expanded clones, a class.

d_gene: -
len: 13
v_gene: TRBV7-9
abundance: many
j_gene: TRBJ1-5
CDR3nt: TGTGCCAGCAGCTTAGGGGGGTCTCAGCCCCAGCATTTT
CDR3aa: CASSLGGSQPQHF

d_gene: -
len: 13
v_gene: TRBV19
abundance: -
j_gene: TRBJ2-6
CDR3nt: TGTGCCAGTAGGGGGGGAGGGGCCAACGTCCTGACTTTC
CDR3aa: CASRGGGANVLTF

d_gene: TRBD1
len: 19
v_gene: TRBV25-1
abundance: -
j_gene: TRBJ2-7
CDR3nt: TGTGCCAGCAGCCAACTGTTGGGACAGGGGGCTCGGTCCCCCTACAAGCAGTACTTC
CDR3aa: CASSQLLGQGARSPYKQYF

d_gene: -
len: 14
v_gene: TRBV7-2
abundance: many
j_gene: TRBJ1-5
CDR3nt: TGTGCCAGCAGCTTAGGGGCGGGCTCCCGGCCCCAGCATTTT
CDR3aa: CASSLGAGSRPQHF

d_gene: -
len: 10
v_gene: TRBV2
abundance: many
j_gene: TRBJ1-2
CDR3nt: TGTGCCAGCGGTTCGGAGATCGACACCTTC
CDR3aa: CASGSEIDTF

d_gene: TRBD1
len: 14
v_gene: TRBV29-1
abundance: -
j_gene: TRBJ1-1
CDR3nt: TGCAGCGTTGATAGGCGGGGACAGGGGAGGTCTGCTTTCTTT
CDR3aa: CSVDRRGQGRSAFF

d_gene: TRBD2
len: 14
v_gene: TRBV2
abundance: -
j_gene: TRBJ2-5
CDR3nt: TGTGCCAGCAGGACTAGCGGGGGTAGGGAGACCCAGTACTTC
CDR3aa: CASRTSGGRETQYF

d_gene: TRBD1
len: 13
v_gene: TRBV10-3
abundance: many
j_gene: TRBJ1-2
CDR3nt: TGTGCCACCCAGGGGGCAGAGACCTATGGCTACACCTTC
CDR3aa: CATQGAETYGYTF

d_gene: -
len: 17
v_gene: TRBV4-3
abundance: -
j_gene: TRBJ1-6
CDR3nt: TGCGCCAGCAGCAAAAGACAGTCACCGGCAGTTAATTCACCCCTCCACTTT
CDR3aa: CASSKRQSPAVNSPLHF

d_gene: TRBD1
len: 12
v_gene: TRBV20-1
abundance: many
j_gene: TRBJ2-7
CDR3nt: TGCAGTGCTCCAGGGGGCGGGTACGAGCAGTACTTC
CDR3aa: CSAPGGGYEQYF

d_gene: -
len: 13
v_gene: TRBV10-3
abundance: once
j_gene: TRBJ1-5
CDR3nt: TGTGCCATCAGTCTTGCAGGGGAGCAGCCCCAGCATTTT
CDR3aa: CAISLAGEQPQHF

d_gene: -
len: 12
v_gene: TRBV29-1
abundance: -
j_gene: TRBJ1-4
CDR3nt: TGCAGCGTTGACCGGGGAGAGGAAAAACTGTTTTTT
CDR3aa: CSVDRGEEKLFF

d_gene: TRBD1
len: 15
v_gene: TRBV10-3
abundance: -
j_gene: TRBJ1-2
CDR3nt: TGTGCCAGCTTTGCAGGGGGCGAAGGCGTCTATGGCTACACCTTC
CDR3aa: CASFAGGEGVYGYTF

d_gene: -
len: 13
v_gene: TRBV7-2
abundance: many
j_gene: TRBJ1-4
CDR3nt: TGTGCCAGCAGCTTAGCATACGGGGAAAAACTGTTTTTT
CDR3aa: CASSLAYGEKLFF

d_gene: TRBD1
len: 18
v_gene: TRBV6-2/TRBV6-3
abundance: -
j_gene: TRBJ1-4
CDR3nt: TGTGCCAGCGTACAAAGGCGGACAGGCCGAGATCATAATGAAAAACTGTTTTTT
CDR3aa: CASVQRRTGRDHNEKLFF

d_gene: TRBD1
len: 18
v_gene: TRBV5-5
abundance: -
j_gene: TRBJ2-7
CDR3nt: TGTGCCAGCAGCTGGACGACCGGGACAGGGGGCTTTACCTACGAGCAGTACTTC
CDR3aa: CASSWTTGTGGFTYEQYF

d_gene: -
len: 14
v_gene: TRBV5-4
abundance: few
j_gene: TRBJ2-5
CDR3nt: TGTGCCAGCAGCGACCCCGCCTCGAAAGAGACCCAGTACTTC
CDR3aa: CASSDPASKETQYF

d_gene: -
len: 13
v_gene: TRBV20-1
abundance: many
j_gene: TRBJ1-4
CDR3nt: TGCAGTGCTAGACTGAGGACTAATGAAAAACTGTTTTTT
CDR3aa: CSARLRTNEKLFF

d_gene: -
len: 15
v_gene: TRBV6-4
abundance: -
j_gene: TRBJ2-7
CDR3nt: TGTGCCAGCAGTCCAGTTACAGGGTCTCGCTACGAGCAGTACTTC
CDR3aa: CASSPVTGSRYEQYF

d_gene: -
len: 11
v_gene: TRBV10-3
abundance: -
j_gene: TRBJ1-1
CDR3nt: TGTGCCAGTCAGGGGCCCGCTGAAGCTTTCTTT
CDR3aa: CASQGPAEAFF

d_gene: TRBD1
len: 15
v_gene: TRBV7-9
abundance: many
j_gene: TRBJ1-2
CDR3nt: TGTGCCAGCAGCCCCGGGACAGTGGGGTTCTATGGCTACACCTTC
CDR3aa: CASSPGTVGFYGYTF

d_gene: -
len: 14
v_gene: TRBV20-1
abundance: few
j_gene: TRBJ2-7
CDR3nt: TGCAGTGTCATGACAGGAGGAAGGAACTACGAGCAGTACTTC
CDR3aa: CSVMTGGRNYEQYF

d_gene: -
len: 14
v_gene: TRBV6-1
abundance: -
j_gene: TRBJ2-7
CDR3nt: TGTGCCAGCAGTGAAACGGCCGCCGCCTACGAGCAGTACTTC
CDR3aa: CASSETAAAYEQYF

d_gene: -
len: 15
v_gene: TRBV20-1
abundance: -
j_gene: TRBJ1-5
CDR3nt: TGCAGTGCTAGGGACCCCGGGGATAGTAATCAGCCCCAGCATTTT
CDR3aa: CSARDPGDSNQPQHF

d_gene: -
len: 15
v_gene: TRBV4-3
abundance: few
j_gene: TRBJ2-5
CDR3nt: TGCGCCAGCAGCCAAGGACCATCCAGGGGTGAGACCCAGTACTTC
CDR3aa: CASSQGPSRGETQYF

d_gene: -
len: 16
v_gene: TRBV7-2
abundance: many
j_gene: TRBJ1-2
CDR3nt: TGTGCCAGCAGCTCGACACCCACAGGGTTCGGCTATGGCTACACCTTC
CDR3aa: CASSSTPTGFGYGYTF

d_gene: TRBD2
len: 16
v_gene: TRBV7-9
abundance: -
j_gene: TRBJ2-7
CDR3nt: TGTGCCAGCAGCTTAGGACTAGCGGGAGAGAACTACGAGCAGTACTTC
CDR3aa: CASSLGLAGENYEQYF

d_gene: -
len: 13
v_gene: TRBV2
abundance: -
j_gene: TRBJ2-5
CDR3nt: TGTGCCAGCAACCCTAGGATCCGGGAGACCCAGTACTTC
CDR3aa: CASNPRIRETQYF

d_gene: -
len: 15
v_gene: TRBV7-9
abundance: many
j_gene: TRBJ1-4
CDR3nt: TGTGCCAGCAGCTTAAAGGGCGCAACTAATGAAAAACTGTTTTTT
CDR3aa: CASSLKGATNEKLFF

d_gene: TRBD2
len: 14
v_gene: TRBV9
abundance: -
j_gene: TRBJ2-5
CDR3nt: TGTGCCAGCAGCGACAGACCCGGGGGGGAGACCCAGTACTTC
CDR3aa: CASSDRPGGETQYF

d_gene: TRBD2
len: 13
v_gene: TRBV7-9
abundance: many
j_gene: TRBJ2-5
CDR3nt: TGTGCCAGCAGCCGACTAGCGCTCGAGACCCAGTACTTC
CDR3aa: CASSRLALETQYF

d_gene: -
len: 16
v_gene: TRBV6-1
abundance: -
j_gene: TRBJ1-6
CDR3nt: TGTGCCAGCAGTGGGACACCGAGCTCCTATAATTCACCCCTCCACTTT
CDR3aa: CASSGTPSSYNSPLHF

d_gene: -
len: 13
v_gene: TRBV10-3
abundance: -
j_gene: TRBJ1-1
CDR3nt: TGTGCCAGCAGTGACCAGAGCAACACTGAAGCTTTCTTT
CDR3aa: CASSDQSNTEAFF

d_gene: -
len: 16
v_gene: TRBV19
abundance: once
j_gene: TRBJ1-6
CDR3nt: TGTGCCAGTAGGAATAATTACCGGGACTTAAATTCACCCCTCCACTTT
CDR3aa: CASRNNYRDLNSPLHF

d_gene: -
len: 14
v_gene: TRBV25-1
abundance: -
j_gene: TRBJ1-2
CDR3nt: TGTGCCAGCAGGGCTACCCGAAGAGGGGGTGGCTACACCTTC
CDR3aa: CASRATRRGGGYTF